The sequence of this TCR beta chain was determined in a study of blood T cell repertoires in COVID-19. Overall study context: PBMCs, B-cell-depleted T cells, or T cells were the source of the cDNA or gDNA that made up the material.

Data came from immunoSEQ multiplex PCR; TCRdb stores just in-frame clones and leaves some out. The data contain about 360,000 clones, 70% to 85% of them singletons. V lost 1 base to trimming and J lost 5 bases; unmatched junction nucleotides: 4. Per the germline V gene, CDR1 is SGHVS and CDR2 is FNYEAQ. This CDR3 has 15 residues. The sequencing sample was made of peripheral blood. This TCR was sampled from a human donor with acute or convalescent COVID-19. The donor label of this sample is uncertain. The chain is built from TRBV7-6 and TRBJ1-5; 8 nucleotides match TRBD1. CDR3 coding DNA: TGTGCCAGCAGCTTAGTGGGCAGGGGGCATCAGCCCCAGCATTTT. It codes for CASSLVGRGHQPQHF.